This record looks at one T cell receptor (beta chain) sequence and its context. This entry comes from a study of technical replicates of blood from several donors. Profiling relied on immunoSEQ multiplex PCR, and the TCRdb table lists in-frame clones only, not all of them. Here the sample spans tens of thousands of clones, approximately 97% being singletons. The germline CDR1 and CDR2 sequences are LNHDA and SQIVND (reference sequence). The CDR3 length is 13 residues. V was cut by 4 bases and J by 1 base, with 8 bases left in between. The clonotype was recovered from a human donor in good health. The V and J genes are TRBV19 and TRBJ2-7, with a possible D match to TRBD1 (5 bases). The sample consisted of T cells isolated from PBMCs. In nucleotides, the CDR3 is TGTGCCAGTAGTACGACAGCTTCCTACGAGCAGTACTTC. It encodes CASSTTASYEQYF. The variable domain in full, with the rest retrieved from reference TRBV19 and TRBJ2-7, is DGGITQSPKYLFRKEGQNVTLSCEQNLNHDAMYWYRQDPGQGLRLIYYSQIVNDFQKGDIAEGYSVSREKKESFPLTVTSAQKNPTAFYLCASSTTASYEQYFGPGTRLTVT.